This T cell receptor beta chain was found in a study of shared clonotypes between healthy human individuals. Study-wide background: Plates per donor: three CD4 naive, three CD4 memory, two CD8 naive, one CD8 memory.

Germline-derived CDR1 and CDR2 are MNHNS and SASEGT. Between the trimmed V and J ends, which lost 2 bases and 4 bases, there was a span of 15 bases. The CDR3 has 17 amino acids. Overall study results and limits: Rarefaction exposed incomplete sorted-subset sequencing despite large depth.

Every immunoSEQ plate was one replicate of a subset's evenly spread DNA. Data came from immunoSEQ multiplex PCR; TCRdb stores just in-frame clones and leaves some out. The sample holds millions of clones, about 92% seen once. Details on this clone: Antigen: not known.

This chain uses TRBV6-1 with TRBJ2-6; tentatively, D is TRBD1 or TRBD2 (5 bases each). The receptor comes from a man younger than 35 in good health. Material for sequencing was naive CD4+ T cells sorted from blood. The subset is: CD45RA+ positively selected. DNA for the CDR3: TGTGCCAGCAGTGAATTCCCGACCGGGACCGGGGCCAACGTCCTGACTTTC. Translating gives CASSEFPTGTGANVLTF.